The 2 T cell receptor beta chains below all came from one sample that was sequenced in a study of beta chain features in type 1 diabetes. These receptors' antigens are unknown. Since all of the isolated RNA was reverse transcribed, expressed TCRB transcripts were what got sequenced. Assay: immunoSEQ multiplex PCR; the TCRdb copy retains only in-frame clones and omits some. The sample lists under 150,000 clones; about 18% were seen once. Findings and limits, study-wide: Moderately but significantly shorter TCRB CDR3s were found in Type 1 diabetes patients in all four CD4+ subsets.

The specimen sequenced was central memory CD4+ T cells from blood. Every receptor here comes from a man between 18 and 35 years old with type 1 diabetes.

The chain recombines TRBV7-2 with TRBJ2-3; perhaps TRBD2 as D (5 bases). This CDR3 contains 13 residues. V lost 5 bases, J lost 5 bases, and 11 bases lay in between. Looked up from germline, CDR1 is SGHTA and CDR2 is FQGNSA. Written as DNA, the CDR3 is TGTGCCAGCAGCCACCCTGGAGGAGATACGCAGTATTTT. The encoded protein is CASSHPGGDTQYF.

The sample holds a few counts of this clone. This rearrangement joins TRBV29-1 to TRBJ1-1; the D gene is possibly TRBD1 (5 bases). The CDR3 runs to 14 residues. Germline loops: CDR1 SQVTM, CDR2 ANQGSEA. The V and J ends lost 6 bases and 3 bases respectively, with 17 bases between them. The CDR3 DNA sequence: TGCAGCGTCCGACATGGGGACTGGGACACTGAAGCTTTCTTT. Its protein product is CSVRHGDWDTEAFF.